Below, 25 T cell receptor beta chains from the same sample are listed, as sequenced in a study of beta chain features in type 1 diabetes. As every portion of the isolated RNA was reverse transcribed, the sequencing read expressed TCRB transcripts. Libraries were prepared by immunoSEQ multiplex PCR; TCRdb keeps only in-frame clonotypes and omits some of them. The table includes some 900,000 clones, about a sixth detected once. What was sequenced was naive CD4+ T cells from blood. These receptors were collected from a woman younger than 30 in good health.

A few counts support this clone. The CDR3 DNA reads TGTGCCAGCAGTCCCGGGACTAGCGGGAACTACGAGCAGTACTTC. It is translated as CASSPGTSGNYEQYF. V and J are TRBV11-2 and TRBJ2-7; 13 bases agree with TRBD2. This CDR3 is built from 15 residues. Germline CDR1 SGHAT, CDR2 FQNNGV. The J segment lost 3 bases and the V segment lost 6 bases, leaving 5 bases of the junction unmatched. Full variable domain (rest looked up from reference TRBV11-2 and TRBJ2-7): EAGVAQSPRYKIIEKRQSVAFWCNPISGHATLYWYQQILGQGPKLLIQFQNNGVVDDSQLPKDRFSAERLKGVDSTLKIQPAKLEDSAVYLCASSPGTSGNYEQYFGPGTRLTVT.

This clone was seen only a few times. This chain joins TRBV7-9 and TRBJ1-1; D is ambiguous. CDR3 size: 15 residues. Germline CDR1 reads SEHNR; CDR2 reads FQNEAQ (reference sequence). With 3 bases removed from V and 0 bases from J, the gap between germline ends came to 11 bases. The CDR3 nucleotides read TGTGCCAGCAGCTTTAACTTCGGTATGAACACTGAAGCTTTCTTT. It is translated as CASSFNFGMNTEAFF.

The chain links TRBV25-1 to TRBJ2-3, with a tentative D call TRBD1 (5 bases). This CDR3 has 14 residues. The V end lost 8 bases, the J end lost 0 bases, and 12 bases lay between the germline ends. Looked up from germline, CDR1 is MGHDK and CDR2 is SYGVNS. CDR3 protein: CASEDTTSTDTQYF. DNA for the CDR3: TGTGCCAGCGAGGACACAACTAGCACAGATACGCAGTATTTT.

In DNA form, the CDR3 reads TGTGCCAGCAGCCCAAAGGGCAGCTACACGCCAACAGATACGCAGTATTTT. Its protein product is CASSPKGSYTPTDTQYF. This chain joins TRBV7-2 and TRBJ2-3; no definite D call. Trimming removed 5 bases from V and 3 bases from J, with 21 bases in between. The CDR3 runs to 17 residues. Germline values: CDR1 SGHTA, CDR2 FQGNSA.

V and J are TRBV7-2 and TRBJ2-5; 7 nucleotides line up with TRBD2. TRBJ2-7 matches the DNA end more closely, so the J call is doubtful. The CDR3 totals 13 residues. CDR1 and CDR2 (germline): SGHTA, FQGNSA. In DNA form, the CDR3 reads TGTGCCAGCAGCTCTTATACTAGCGACGAGCAGTACTTC. It codes for CASSSYTSDEQYF.

This chain uses TRBV28 with TRBJ2-5; D tentatively fits TRBD1 or TRBD2 (6 bases each). V lost 6 bases, J lost 5 bases, and 19 bases lay in between. Germline assignment: CDR1 MDHEN and CDR2 SYDVKM. The CDR3 spans 15 residues. CDR3 nucleotides: TGTGCCAGCAGACTCGGAGGGGCAGGGGAGGAGACCCAGTACTTC. This gives the protein CASRLGGAGEETQYF.

This clone was picked up a small number of times. The rearrangement joins TRBV28 to TRBJ2-1; D perhaps matches TRBD2 (5 bases). Germline assignment: CDR1 MDHEN and CDR2 SYDVKM. V was pared by 7 bases and J by 4 bases, with 11 bases between. There are 13 residues in the CDR3. The CDR3 loop reads CASTAGRYNEQFF. The DNA for the CDR3 is TGTGCCAGCACCGCGGGCCGATACAATGAGCAGTTCTTC.

This clone came up a few times. V gene TRBV5-6 combines with J gene TRBJ1-5; unclear D gene. Germline V gene lookup returns CDR1 SGHDT and CDR2 YYEEEE. V lost 4 bases, J lost 6 bases, and 14 bases lay in between. The CDR3 length is 14 residues. In nucleotides, the CDR3 is TGTGCCAGCAGCCCCCGGGATCCCCCTCAGCCCCAGCATTTT. It encodes CASSPRDPPQPQHF.

The V gene is TRBV4-1, the J gene TRBJ2-2; D might be TRBD1 (7 bases). V lost 1 base and J lost 4, with 13 bases in between. Germline V lookup: CDR1 MGHRA, CDR2 YSYEKL. This CDR3 region has 16 residues. The CDR3 is CASSQGQGGSTGELFF. The CDR3 DNA is TGCGCCAGCAGCCAAGGACAGGGAGGAAGCACCGGGGAGCTGTTTTTT.

This chain uses TRBV11-1 with TRBJ1-1, with 7 positions matching TRBD1. CDR3 length: 17 residues. The germline V gene has CDR1 SGHAT and CDR2 FQDESV (reference sequence). V was clipped by 4 bases and J by 5 bases; unmatched bases: 16. CDR3 loop: CASSYPRDRGSGTEAFF. CDR3 DNA: TGTGCCAGCAGCTACCCTCGGGACAGAGGATCGGGGACTGAAGCTTTCTTT. The complete variable domain, with remaining parts taken from reference TRBV11-1 and TRBJ1-1, reads EAEVAQSPRYKITEKSQAVAFWCDPISGHATLYWYRQILGQGPELLVQFQDESVVDDSQLPKDRFSAERLKGVDSTLKIQPAELGDSAMYLCASSYPRDRGSGTEAFFGQGTRLTVV.

V and J are TRBV5-1 and TRBJ2-7; 7 bases line up with TRBD2. Losses at the gene ends were 3 bases for V and 5 bases for J; bases not matched to a gene: 8. The germline gives CDR1 SGHRS, CDR2 YFSETQ. This CDR3 contains 14 residues. In DNA form, the CDR3 reads TGCGCCAGCAGCTCCACTAGCGCCTCAAACGAGCAGTACTTC. Translated: CASSSTSASNEQYF.

In this sample, this clone turned up a few times. The CDR3 loop is CASRGTSGAPYNEQFF. For the CDR3, the DNA is TGTGCCAGCAGAGGGACTAGCGGGGCCCCCTACAATGAGCAGTTCTTC. The genes are TRBV6-6 and TRBJ2-1, with TRBD2 identical over 13 bases. The J segment lost 2 bases and the V segment lost 6 bases, leaving 4 bases of the junction unmatched. The CDR3 totals 16 residues. Per the germline V gene, CDR1 is MNHNY and CDR2 is SVGAGI (reference sequence).

This clone has only a few counts. The sample contains more than one DNA sequence encoding this CDR3. The chain joins TRBV7-2 to TRBJ2-7; TRBD2 aligns across 9 bases. V gave up 1 base and J gave up 4 bases; unmatched junction bases: 2. CDR1 is SGHTA, CDR2 FQGNSA, per germline. The CDR3 has 14 residues. This chain's CDR3 is CASSLVAGAYEQYF. The CDR3 DNA reads TGTGCCAGCAGCTTAGTAGCGGGAGCGTACGAGCAGTACTTC.

The V call is TRBV10-2, the J call TRBJ2-7, with D perhaps matching TRBD2 (5 bases). V gave up 5 bases and J gave up 7 bases, with 12 bases separating them. Germline V gene data show CDR1 as WSHSY and CDR2 as SAAADI. The CDR3 spans 12 residues. CDR3 residues: CASSMSGVEQYF. The DNA for the CDR3 is TGCGCCAGCAGTATGTCCGGGGTGGAGCAGTACTTC.

The J gene is TRBJ2-6, the V gene TRBV5-1; 7 bases agree with TRBD1. This CDR3 comprises 15 residues. Per germline, CDR1 SGHRS and CDR2 YFSETQ. V gave up 0 bases and J gave up 12 bases; unmatched junction bases: 9. The CDR3 here is CASSLEATGKSVLTF. In nucleotides, the CDR3 is TGCGCCAGCAGCTTGGAGGCGACAGGGAAGTCCGTCCTGACTTTC. The variable domain in full, completed from reference TRBV5-1 and TRBJ2-6, reads KAGVTQTPRYLIKTRGQQVTLSCSPISGHRSVSWYQQTPGQGLQFLFEYFSETQRNKGNFPGRFSGRQFSNSRSEMNVSTLELGDSALYLCASSLEATGKSVLTFGAGSRLTVL.

The chain employs TRBV11-1 and TRBJ2-1, with 8 bases fitting TRBD1. Germline V gene sequence: CDR1 SGHAT, CDR2 FQDESV (reference sequence). The CDR3 sequence is 12 residues long. The trim removed 5 bases at V and 9 bases at J, leaving 3 bases unmatched. The CDR3 here is CASSRDRPEQFF. The CDR3 bases are TGTGCCAGCAGCCGGGACAGGCCTGAGCAGTTCTTC.

This clone was observed a handful of times. The V gene is TRBV7-2, the J gene TRBJ2-5, with D hard to call. Germline V gene lookup returns CDR1 SGHTA and CDR2 FQGNSA. This CDR3 comprises 14 residues. Trimming took 8 bases from V and 3 from J, leaving 16 bases between them. The CDR3 protein is CASRSLVRKETQYF. In DNA, the CDR3 is TGTGCCAGCCGTTCGCTTGTGCGCAAAGAGACCCAGTACTTC.

The chain combines TRBV7-8 with TRBJ1-1; perhaps TRBD1 as D (5 bases). With 5 bases removed from V and 5 bases from J, the gap between germline ends came to 15 bases. The CDR3 length is 14 residues. Germline V gene lookup returns CDR1 SGHVS and CDR2 FQNEAQ. As DNA, the CDR3 is TGTGCCAGCAGCCCCAGGGTCGTTTGGACTGAAGCTTTCTTT. It yields the protein CASSPRVVWTEAFF.

Only a few counts were recorded for this clone. This sequence joins TRBV15 and TRBJ1-5; D is unclear. Per the germline V gene, CDR1 is LNHNV and CDR2 is YYDKDF (reference sequence). The CDR3 has 16 amino acids. The V and J ends lost 0 bases and 0 bases respectively, with 9 bases between them. The CDR3 DNA follows: TGTGCCACCAGCAGAGACAGAATCTATAGCAATCAGCCCCAGCATTTT. Its protein is CATSRDRIYSNQPQHF.

With respect to this clone: Other DNA variants within this sample encode the same CDR3. The genes are TRBV5-1 and TRBJ1-1; D ambiguous. Germline V gene lookup returns CDR1 SGHRS and CDR2 YFSETQ. The CDR3 totals 14 residues. V was pared by 0 bases and J by 0 bases, with 6 bases between. CDR3: CASSLGGMNTEAFF. CDR3 DNA sequence: TGCGCCAGCAGCTTGGGTGGGATGAACACTGAAGCTTTCTTT.

The sample holds a few counts of this clone. The chain joins TRBV9 to TRBJ2-1, with 13 bases identical to TRBD2. The ends lost 4 bases at V and 3 bases at J; junction bases unmatched: 7. CDR3 size: 17 residues. Per the germline V gene, CDR1 is SGDLS and CDR2 is YYNGEE. CDR3 coding DNA: TGTGCCAGCAGCTACGGACTAGCGGGAGAGGGCTACAATGAGCAGTTCTTC. The encoded protein is CASSYGLAGEGYNEQFF.

This chain uses TRBV27 with TRBJ2-5; a possible D gene is TRBD2 (6 bases). Germline-derived CDR1 and CDR2 are MNHEY and SMNVEV (reference sequence). CDR3 size: 15 residues. V shed 3 bases and J shed 4 bases, with 15 bases lying between them. The CDR3 loop is CASSFARRGGETQYF. In DNA, the CDR3 is TGTGCCAGCAGTTTCGCTAGAAGGGGAGGAGAGACCCAGTACTTC.

The CDR3 spells CASSLFSGPTDTQYF. CDR3 bases: TGTGCCAGCAGCTTATTTAGCGGCCCCACAGATACGCAGTATTTT. The chain carries TRBV7-9 and TRBJ2-3; TRBD2 might be the D (6 bases). Per germline, CDR1 SEHNR and CDR2 FQNEAQ (reference sequence). V was clipped by 2 bases and J by 2 bases, with 11 bases between them. CDR3 length: 15 residues. Together with reference TRBV7-9 and TRBJ2-3, the CDR3 gives the full variable domain: DTGVSQNPRHKITKRGQNVTFRCDPISEHNRLYWYRQTLGQGPEFLTYFQNEAQLEKSRLLSDRFSAERPKGSFSTLEIQRTEQGDSAMYLCASSLFSGPTDTQYFGPGTRLTVL.

This clone was found a few times. This chain joins TRBV28 and TRBJ2-2; 15 bases agree with TRBD2. J lost 7 bases, V lost 5 bases, and 5 bases had no gene match. CDR1 MDHEN and CDR2 SYDVKM come from the germline V gene. The CDR3 totals 16 residues. CDR3 sequence reads: CASSRGTSGGHGELFF. The CDR3 DNA follows: TGTGCCAGCAGTCGCGGGACTAGCGGGGGGCACGGGGAGCTGTTTTTT.

The chain carries TRBV28 and TRBJ1-5, with D unresolved. CDR1 is MDHEN and CDR2 is SYDVKM in the germline V gene. V was pared by 7 bases and J by 5 bases, with 15 bases between. The CDR3 covers 14 residues. For the CDR3, the DNA is TGTGCCAGCACCGGTCCTGTCGGCTATCAGCCCCAGCATTTT. Amino acid sequence: CASTGPVGYQPQHF.